The next 9 T cell receptor beta chains were all read from a single sample in a study of T cell changes during pregnancy in multiple sclerosis. Assay used: immunoSEQ multiplex PCR; TCRdb lists only in-frame clones, some missing. The table records some 38,000 clones, roughly 89% of them present only once. This specimen was CD4+ T cells from peripheral blood mononuclear cells, taken in the second trimester of pregnancy. Source of these receptors: a female donor in good health, enrolled as a control in a pregnancy study.

The chain uses TRBV7-9 and TRBJ1-5; TRBD1 is a possible D gene (5 bases). Trimming took off 4 bases at V and 6 bases at J, with 13 bases between the two ends. CDR1 is SEHNR, CDR2 FQNEAQ, per germline (reference sequence). The CDR3 loop spans 14 amino acids. The CDR3 DNA sequence: TGTGCCAGCAGCTCCACGGGGGAGGGTCAGCCCCAGCATTTT. This gives the protein CASSSTGEGQPQHF.

The J gene is TRBJ2-4, the V gene TRBV7-2, with D possibly being TRBD2 (5 bases). Germline loops: CDR1 SGHTA, CDR2 FQGNSA. The V end lost 0 bases, the J end lost 14 bases, and 20 bases lay between the germline ends. The CDR3 is 15 amino acids. The CDR3 coding sequence is TGTGCCAGCAGCTTAGCCACAGCATGGCCAATGGAGGAGTACTTC. It is translated as CASSLATAWPMEEYF.

This clone was detected only a few times. This sample also contains other DNA sequences that code for the same CDR3. The V gene is TRBV6-5, the J gene TRBJ2-7, with 8 nucleotides matching TRBD2. Germline loops: CDR1 MNHEY, CDR2 SVGAGI. Trimming removed 6 bases from V and 2 bases from J; junction bases left unmatched: 9. The CDR3 covers 15 residues. The chain's CDR3 is CASSLSGVPTYEQYF. The CDR3 nucleotides are TGTGCCAGCAGCCTTAGCGGGGTACCAACCTACGAGCAGTACTTC.

The chain links TRBV19 to TRBJ1-5; 12 nucleotides agree with TRBD1. The CDR3 length is 17 residues. J gave up 5 bases and V 3 bases, and 8 bases lay outside the gene matches. Looked up from germline, CDR1 is LNHDA and CDR2 is SQIVND (reference sequence). The CDR3 loop reads CASSMIGGQGADQPQHF. CDR3 nucleotide sequence: TGTGCCAGTAGTATGATCGGGGGACAGGGGGCCGATCAGCCCCAGCATTTT. Together with reference TRBV19 and TRBJ1-5, the CDR3 gives the full variable domain: DGGITQSPKYLFRKEGQNVTLSCEQNLNHDAMYWYRQDPGQGLRLIYYSQIVNDFQKGDIAEGYSVSREKKESFPLTVTSAQKNPTAFYLCASSMIGGQGADQPQHFGDGTRLSIL.

The chain employs TRBV10-3 and TRBJ1-4; unclear D gene. Deletions cut 4 bases from V and 4 bases from J, with 10 bases between. CDR3 length: 14 amino acids. Per germline, CDR1 ENHRY and CDR2 SYGVKD. DNA of the CDR3: TGTGCCATCAGTGGCGGGGTGATTAATGAAAAACTGTTTTTT. Its translation is CAISGGVINEKLFF.

The gene calls are TRBV2 and TRBJ2-1; 9 nucleotides align to TRBD2. Germline V gene sequence: CDR1 SNHLY, CDR2 FYNNEI. With V trimmed by 11 bases and J by 7 bases, 12 bases remained unmatched. This CDR3 has 14 amino acids. The CDR3 spells CAQQGGGAWNEQFF. CDR3 bases: TGTGCCCAGCAGGGCGGGGGGGCCTGGAATGAGCAGTTCTTC.

The genes are TRBV9 and TRBJ2-3; 8 bases are a match to TRBD2. J gave up 4 bases and V 0 bases, and 4 bases lay outside the gene matches. Germline V gene data show CDR1 as SGDLS and CDR2 as YYNGEE. This CDR3 region has 15 residues. Written as DNA, the CDR3 is TGTGCCAGCAGCGTAGTGGGTAGCGGGGCAGATACGCAGTATTTT. This translates into CASSVVGSGADTQYF.

V usage is TRBV7-9 and J usage is TRBJ2-7; D uncertain. The V end lost 4 bases, the J end lost 7 bases, and 20 bases lay between the germline ends. The CDR3 has 15 residues. Germline CDR1 and CDR2: SEHNR and FQNEAQ (reference sequence). The CDR3 here is CASSSAHVAIGEQYF. As DNA, the CDR3 is TGTGCCAGCAGCTCTGCCCACGTAGCAATCGGAGAGCAGTACTTC. The whole variable domain, filled in from reference TRBV7-9 and TRBJ2-7, reads DTGVSQNPRHKITKRGQNVTFRCDPISEHNRLYWYRQTLGQGPEFLTYFQNEAQLEKSRLLSDRFSAERPKGSFSTLEIQRTEQGDSAMYLCASSSAHVAIGEQYFGPGTRLTVT.

The gene calls are TRBV5-5 and TRBJ1-2; D remains ambiguous. V was pared by 2 bases and J by 2 bases, with 10 bases between. The CDR3 consists of 14 residues. Germline V gene data show CDR1 as SGHKS and CDR2 as YYEKEE (reference sequence). The CDR3 nucleotides are TGTGCCAGCAGCTTTACGACACTCAACTATGGCTACACCTTC. Protein sequence: CASSFTTLNYGYTF.